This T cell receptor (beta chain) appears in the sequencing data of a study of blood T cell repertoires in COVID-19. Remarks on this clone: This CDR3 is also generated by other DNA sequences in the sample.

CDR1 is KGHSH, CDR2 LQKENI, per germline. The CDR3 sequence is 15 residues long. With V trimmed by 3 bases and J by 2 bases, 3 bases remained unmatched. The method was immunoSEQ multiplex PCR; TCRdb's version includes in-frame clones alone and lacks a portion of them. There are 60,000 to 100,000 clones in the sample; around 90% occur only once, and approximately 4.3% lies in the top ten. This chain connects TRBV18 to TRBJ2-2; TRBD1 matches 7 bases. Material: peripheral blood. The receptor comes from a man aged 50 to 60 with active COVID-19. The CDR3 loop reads CASSPEGGNTGELFF. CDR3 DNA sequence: TGTGCCAGCTCACCCGAAGGGGGCAACACCGGGGAGCTGTTTTTT.